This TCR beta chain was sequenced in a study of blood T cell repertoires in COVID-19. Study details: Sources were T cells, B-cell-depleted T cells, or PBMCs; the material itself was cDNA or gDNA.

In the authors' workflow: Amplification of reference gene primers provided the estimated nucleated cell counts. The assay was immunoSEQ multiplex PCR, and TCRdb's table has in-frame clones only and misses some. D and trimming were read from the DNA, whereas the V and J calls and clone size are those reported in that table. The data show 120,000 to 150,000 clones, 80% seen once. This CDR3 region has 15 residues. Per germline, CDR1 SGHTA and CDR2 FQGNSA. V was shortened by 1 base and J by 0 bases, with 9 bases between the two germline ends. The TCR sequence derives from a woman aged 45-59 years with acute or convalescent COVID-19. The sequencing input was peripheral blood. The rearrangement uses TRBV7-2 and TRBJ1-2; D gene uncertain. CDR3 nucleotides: TGTGCCAGCAGCTTAGTGACGGGGACTAACTATGGCTACACCTTC. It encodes CASSLVTGTNYGYTF.